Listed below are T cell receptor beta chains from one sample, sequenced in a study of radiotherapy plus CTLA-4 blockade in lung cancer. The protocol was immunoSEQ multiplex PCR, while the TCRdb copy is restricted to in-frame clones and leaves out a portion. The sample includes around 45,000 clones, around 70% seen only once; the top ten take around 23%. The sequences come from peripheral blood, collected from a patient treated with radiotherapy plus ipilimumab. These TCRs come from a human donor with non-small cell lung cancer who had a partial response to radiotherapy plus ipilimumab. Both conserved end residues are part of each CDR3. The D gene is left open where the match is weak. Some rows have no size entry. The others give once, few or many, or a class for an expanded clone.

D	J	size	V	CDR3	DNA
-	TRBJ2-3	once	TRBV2	CASSEGGGADTQYF	TGTGCCAGCAGTGAGGGCGGGGGCGCAGATACGCAGTATTTT
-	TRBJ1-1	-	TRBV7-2	CASSQYPREAFF	TGTGCCAGCAGCCAGTACCCCAGGGAAGCTTTCTTT
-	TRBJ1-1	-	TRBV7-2	CASSLLRAGTEAFF	TGTGCCAGCAGCTTACTAAGGGCGGGCACTGAAGCTTTCTTT
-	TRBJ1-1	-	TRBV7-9	CASSLVGQPFNTEAFF	TGTGCCAGCAGCTTAGTGGGGCAGCCGTTCAACACTGAAGCTTTCTTT
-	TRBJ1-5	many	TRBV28	CASKGQTPQPQHF	TGTGCCAGCAAAGGACAGACCCCTCAGCCCCAGCATTTT
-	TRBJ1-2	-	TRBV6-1	CASMADRIYGYTF	TGTGCCAGCATGGCTGACAGGATCTATGGCTACACCTTC
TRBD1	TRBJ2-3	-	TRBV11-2	CASSLGTGTTDTQYF	TGTGCCAGCAGCTTGGGGACAGGGACCACAGATACGCAGTATTTT
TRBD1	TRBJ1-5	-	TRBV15	CATSRDYQGEQPQHF	TGTGCCACCAGCAGAGATTACCAGGGGGAGCAGCCCCAGCATTTT
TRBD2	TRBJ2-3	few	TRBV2	CATSEGLAGVLRVRTDTQYF	TGTGCCACTTCGGAGGGGCTAGCGGGGGTTCTTCGGGTGCGCACAGATACGCAGTATTTT
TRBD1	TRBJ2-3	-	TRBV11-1	CASSKTGTGVSDTQYF	TGTGCCAGCAGTAAAACCGGGACAGGGGTTTCAGATACGCAGTATTTT
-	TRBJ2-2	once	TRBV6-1	CASSEQSTGELFF	TGTGCCAGCAGTGAACAATCAACCGGGGAGCTGTTTTTT
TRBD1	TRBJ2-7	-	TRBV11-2	CASRTTGGLYEQYF	TGTGCCAGCCGGACCACAGGGGGTCTCTACGAGCAGTACTTC
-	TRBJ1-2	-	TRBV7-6	CASSSISQENYGYTF	TGTGCCAGCAGCTCGATTAGTCAGGAAAACTATGGCTACACCTTC
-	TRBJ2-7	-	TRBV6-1	CASSGWDSLEKQYF	TGTGCCAGCTCCGGCTGGGACTCCCTAGAGAAGCAGTACTTC
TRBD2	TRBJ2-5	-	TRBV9	CASSPGPSGHAGTQYF	TGTGCCAGCAGCCCGGGGCCTAGCGGGCATGCGGGGACCCAGTACTTC
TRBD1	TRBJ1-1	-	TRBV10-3	CAIGQGDNAEAFF	TGTGCCATCGGGCAGGGGGATAACGCTGAAGCTTTCTTT
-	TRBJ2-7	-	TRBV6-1	CASSRGNSYEQYF	TGTGCCAGCAGTCGGGGGAACTCCTACGAGCAGTACTTC
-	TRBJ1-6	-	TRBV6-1	CASSDYGGDSPLHF	TGTGCCAGCAGTGACTACGGGGGTGATTCACCCCTCCACTTT
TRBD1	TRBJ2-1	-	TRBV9	CASSPTPGQGANEQFF	TGTGCCAGCAGCCCGACCCCGGGACAGGGGGCGAATGAGCAGTTCTTC
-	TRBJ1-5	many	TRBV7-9	CASSFGSGSNQPQHF	TGTGCCAGCAGCTTTGGTTCGGGTTCCAATCAGCCCCAGCATTTT
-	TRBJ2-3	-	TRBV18	CASSRRPTADSTDTQYF	TGTGCCAGCTCACGTCGGCCTACAGCCGATAGCACAGATACGCAGTATTTT
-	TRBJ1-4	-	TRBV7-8	CASSLAFGQANEKLFF	TGTGCCAGCAGCTTAGCGTTTGGGCAGGCTAATGAAAAACTGTTTTTT
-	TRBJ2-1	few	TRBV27	CATTSGGPYNEQFF	TGTGCCACGACATCCGGGGGGCCTTACAATGAGCAGTTCTTC
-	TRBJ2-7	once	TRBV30	CAWVRGSYEQYF	TGTGCCTGGGTCCGGGGGAGCTACGAGCAGTACTTC
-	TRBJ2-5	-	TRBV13	CASSLRTAQETQYF	TGTGCCAGCAGCTTACGGACAGCACAAGAGACCCAGTACTTC
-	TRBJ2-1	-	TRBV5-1	CASSTGQGFYNEQFF	TGCGCCAGCAGCACTGGGCAGGGGTTCTACAATGAGCAGTTCTTC
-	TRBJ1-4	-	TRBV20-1	CSARSGEKLFF	TGCAGTGCTAGGTCCGGTGAAAAACTGTTTTTT
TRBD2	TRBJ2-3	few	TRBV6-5	CASSYGLAGGTDTQYF	TGTGCCAGCAGTTACGGATTAGCGGGAGGCACAGATACGCAGTATTTT
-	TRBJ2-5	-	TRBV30	CAWSGGETQYF	TGTGCCTGGAGTGGAGGCGAGACCCAGTACTTC